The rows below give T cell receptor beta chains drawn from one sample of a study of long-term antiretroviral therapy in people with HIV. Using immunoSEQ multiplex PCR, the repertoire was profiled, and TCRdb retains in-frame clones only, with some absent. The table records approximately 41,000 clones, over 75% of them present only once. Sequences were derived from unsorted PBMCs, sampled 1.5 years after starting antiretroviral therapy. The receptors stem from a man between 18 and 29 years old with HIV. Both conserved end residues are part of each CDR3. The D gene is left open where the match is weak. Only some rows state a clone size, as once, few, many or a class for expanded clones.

TGTGCCATCAGTGATTTGGGACAGCCGAACACTGAAGCTTTCTTT,CAISDLGQPNTEAFF,NA,TRBV10-3,TRBJ1-1,TRBD1
TGCGCCAGCAGAATACCGGGACTAAATACCGGGGAGCTGTTTTTT,CASRIPGLNTGELFF,NA,TRBV5-1,TRBJ2-2,TRBD2
TGTGCCAGCAGTTCAGGGGGTAACACCGGGGAGCTGTTTTTT,CASSSGGNTGELFF,medium-sized,TRBV6-5,TRBJ2-2,TRBD1
TGTGCCAGCAGTGAATCCCACGAGCAGTACTTC,CASSESHEQYF,NA,TRBV2,TRBJ2-7,NA
TGTGCCAGCAGTCAACGACTAGTTCCCCAAGAGACCCAGTACTTC,CASSQRLVPQETQYF,once,TRBV27,TRBJ2-5,NA
TGTGCCAGCAGCCGCGGACAGGTTGCCCTTGGCTACACCTTC,CASSRGQVALGYTF,NA,TRBV6-5,TRBJ1-2,TRBD1
TGTGCCAGCAGCCGCTGGACATTGGAGAACACTGAAGCTTTCTTT,CASSRWTLENTEAFF,NA,TRBV11-2,TRBJ1-1,NA
TGTGCCAGCAGCATGACTAGCGGCGACGAGCAGTACTTC,CASSMTSGDEQYF,few,TRBV2,TRBJ2-7,TRBD2
TGCGCCAGCAGCCAAGGAGGAGGGATGAACACTGAAGCTTTCTTT,CASSQGGGMNTEAFF,NA,TRBV4-3,TRBJ1-1,NA
TGCGCCAGCAGCCAAGTACAGGGGGCGAATCAGCCCCAGCATTTT,CASSQVQGANQPQHF,few,TRBV4-3,TRBJ1-5,TRBD1
TGTGCCAGCAGCCAAGGGTCAAGCGGGAGGGGGAATGAGCAGTTCTTC,CASSQGSSGRGNEQFF,NA,TRBV4-2,TRBJ2-1,TRBD2
TGCGCCAGCGCCATAGGACTAGCGGGAGGAGGAGGGGAGCTGTTTTTT,CASAIGLAGGGGELFF,NA,TRBV4-3,TRBJ2-2,TRBD2
TGTGCCAGCTCACCAGTGGGTCAGAGCCCAGAGACCCAGTACTTC,CASSPVGQSPETQYF,NA,TRBV18,TRBJ2-5,NA
TGTGCCAGCAGCGAGACGACAGGTTTTAATACCGGGGAGCTGTTTTTT,CASSETTGFNTGELFF,NA,TRBV9,TRBJ2-2,NA
TGTGCCAGCAGCTTACGGGTGGGGGGCGGAGAGACCCAGTACTTC,CASSLRVGGGETQYF,once,TRBV7-2,TRBJ2-5,NA
TGTGCCAGCAGCTTCGGGACAGGGTCGATCGAGCAGTACTTC,CASSFGTGSIEQYF,NA,TRBV5-5,TRBJ2-7,TRBD1
TGTGCCAGCAAGGACAGAATGAACTCTGGGGCCAACGTCCTGACTTTC,CASKDRMNSGANVLTF,NA,TRBV28,TRBJ2-6,NA
TGTGCCAGCAGCCTCCGGACGGAGAACACTGAAGCTTTCTTT,CASSLRTENTEAFF,NA,TRBV7-9,TRBJ1-1,NA
TGTGCCAGCTCCAACCAAGGGAACACTGAAGCTTTCTTT,CASSNQGNTEAFF,NA,TRBV11-2,TRBJ1-1,NA
TGTGCCAGCTCACCACCGGGGCAAGAGACCCAGTACTTC,CASSPPGQETQYF,NA,TRBV18,TRBJ2-5,NA
TGTGCCAGCAGCGGACAGGGGGCCTACGAGCAGTACTTC,CASSGQGAYEQYF,NA,TRBV9,TRBJ2-7,TRBD1
TGTGCCAGTAGAAGAGGGGGCCCTAGCTCCTACAATGAGCAGTTCTTC,CASRRGGPSSYNEQFF,NA,TRBV19,TRBJ2-1,TRBD1
TGTGCCAGCTCACCTATCTCCGGGACTAGCACAGATACGCAGTATTTT,CASSPISGTSTDTQYF,once,TRBV18,TRBJ2-3,NA
TGTGCCAGTAGTGGACCCGGGGACAGCACCTACTACGAGCAGTACTTC,CASSGPGDSTYYEQYF,NA,TRBV19,TRBJ2-7,TRBD1
TGTGCCAGCGGAAAGACCAGCGGGGCTAGCACAGATACGCAGTATTTT,CASGKTSGASTDTQYF,NA,TRBV6-6,TRBJ2-3,TRBD2
TGTGCCAGCAGGGGGGGACTAGCTTCCCCGCACATTCAGTACTTC,CASRGGLASPHIQYF,NA,TRBV2,TRBJ2-4,TRBD2
TGTGCCACCAAGGCAGAAGTATACAATGAGCAGTTCTTC,CATKAEVYNEQFF,NA,TRBV27,TRBJ2-1,NA
TGTGCCAGCAGCTTGCGAGGGGGGGGCACTGAAGCTTTCTTT,CASSLRGGGTEAFF,NA,TRBV7-2,TRBJ1-1,NA
TGCAGCTCGATTGGGCAGAGGGAGACCCAGTACTTC,CSSIGQRETQYF,NA,TRBV29-1,TRBJ2-5,NA
TGTGCCATCAGTGAGACCCCGGGACAGGGGACCTACGAGCAGTACTTC,CAISETPGQGTYEQYF,NA,TRBV10-3,TRBJ2-7,TRBD1
TGTGCCAGCAGTTCTACCGGACTCTACGAGCAGTACTTC,CASSSTGLYEQYF,NA,TRBV28,TRBJ2-7,NA
TGTGCCAGCAGAAGAACCGGGACAATGAACACTGAAGCTTTCTTT,CASRRTGTMNTEAFF,NA,TRBV6-5,TRBJ1-1,NA
TGTGCCAGCAGCCAGACGGACGAGGGTTTAGGGTTCTTT,CASSQTDEGLGFF,once,TRBV28,TRBJ1-1,NA
TGTGCCAGCAGTGAAGGGCGGGGAGCCCTACGAAATCAGCCCCAGCATTTT,CASSEGRGALRNQPQHF,NA,TRBV6-1,TRBJ1-5,NA
TGTGCCAGCAGTTACTCGAGCAGGGGCGACTATGGCTACACCTTC,CASSYSSRGDYGYTF,NA,TRBV6-6,TRBJ1-2,NA
TGTGCCAGCAGCTTAGGACAGGGTGGCTACACCTTC,CASSLGQGGYTF,NA,TRBV5-6,TRBJ1-2,TRBD1
TGTGCCAGCAGCTTGGCTTTGTCCGGGACAGATACCTACAATGAGCAGTTCTTC,CASSLALSGTDTYNEQFF,once,TRBV5-4,TRBJ2-1,TRBD1
TGTGCCAGCGGTCCGGGACAGGGGGCGCGAGGCAATGAGCAGTTCTTC,CASGPGQGARGNEQFF,NA,TRBV7-6,TRBJ2-1,TRBD1
TGTGCCAGCACCCGGGCAACCGGCAATCAGCCCCAGCATTTT,CASTRATGNQPQHF,few,TRBV2,TRBJ1-5,NA
TGTGCCAGCAGCTTATTGGGCGGATTCGCGAACACCGGGGAGCTGTTTTTT,CASSLLGGFANTGELFF,once,TRBV7-3,TRBJ2-2,NA
TGTGCCAGCTCACCGCAGGGGAGTGACTCCGGGGAGCTGTTTTTT,CASSPQGSDSGELFF,NA,TRBV18,TRBJ2-2,NA
TGTGCCAGCAGGGCAGACATCTCCTACGAGCAGTACTTC,CASRADISYEQYF,NA,TRBV25-1,TRBJ2-7,NA
TGTGCCAGCAGCCCTGGGGTCTCTGAAGCTTTCTTT,CASSPGVSEAFF,NA,TRBV7-9,TRBJ1-1,NA
TGTGCCTGGAGTGGGGTGGGCAGTTACACTGAAGCTTTCTTT,CAWSGVGSYTEAFF,NA,TRBV30,TRBJ1-1,NA
TGTGCCAGCAGTGAAGACGGGGGACGGTATCAGCCCCAGCATTTT,CASSEDGGRYQPQHF,NA,TRBV6-1,TRBJ1-5,NA
TGTGCCAGTAGTGTGGACAGGGGCGAGCAGTACTTC,CASSVDRGEQYF,NA,TRBV19,TRBJ2-7,TRBD1
TGTGCCAGCAGCTTAGGGACTAGTGGGACAGATACGCAGTATTTT,CASSLGTSGTDTQYF,NA,TRBV11-3,TRBJ2-3,TRBD2
TGTGCCAGTCTGCCGGGACTGCCGCTCGATACGCAGTATTTT,CASLPGLPLDTQYF,NA,TRBV2,TRBJ2-3,NA
TGTGCCAGCTCACTCCCGGCGCGGGACGAGCAATACTTC,CASSLPARDEQYF,NA,TRBV18,TRBJ2-7,NA
TGTGCCAGTCCCTGGGTCTGTCTAGCGGGGGTGGAGACCCAGTACTTC,CASPWVCLAGVETQYF,once,TRBV19,TRBJ2-5,TRBD2
TGTGCCAGCAGCTCGACCTCGGGCGCCCTGGGCCAAAACGAGCAGTACTTC,CASSSTSGALGQNEQYF,once,TRBV7-2,TRBJ2-7,NA
TGTGCCAGCAGCCCATCAAGGGGCTCCTACAATGAGCAGTTCTTC,CASSPSRGSYNEQFF,NA,TRBV7-2,TRBJ2-1,NA